This is a list of T cell receptor beta chains from one sample in a study of OX40 agonist ivuxolimab in advanced cancers. TCRdb keeps only in-frame clones here, not all; method: immunoSEQ multiplex PCR. This sample has tens of thousands of clones; over 70% occur once, and the top ten carry over 6%. The starting material was CD4+ or CD8+ T cells sorted from blood, obtained in a trial of the OX40 agonist ivuxolimab. These receptors all stem from an adult with an advanced solid tumor such as melanoma, head and neck, liver or kidney cancer. CDR3s include the opening cysteine and the closing phenylalanine or tryptophan. Each record gives: D gene, J gene, clone size, V gene, CDR3 DNA, CDR3 protein. The D gene is left open where the match is weak. Expanded clones get a size class; other rows say once, few or many, or leave the size out.

TRBD1	TRBJ2-7	.	TRBV11-3	TGTGCCAGCAGCTCGCCGGACAGGCTTGCCTACGAGCAGTACTTC	CASSSPDRLAYEQYF
.	TRBJ1-5	.	TRBV5-5	TGTGCCAGCAGCTTCGCTACTAGCAATCAGCCCCAGCATTTT	CASSFATSNQPQHF
TRBD2	TRBJ2-1	once	TRBV6-1	TGTGCCAGCAGGGTCCAGCGGGAGATCAATGAGCAGTTCTTC	CASRVQREINEQFF
TRBD1	TRBJ1-2	.	TRBV27	TGTGCCAGCAGGGGACAGGGGACAGCTAACTATGGCTACACCTTC	CASRGQGTANYGYTF
TRBD1	TRBJ2-3	.	TRBV18	TGTGCCAGCTCACCTGGGACAGGGGGCGTTGCGCAGTATTTT	CASSPGTGGVAQYF
.	TRBJ2-3	.	TRBV27	TGTGCCAGCGCTAGAAACACAGATACGCAGTATTTT	CASARNTDTQYF
.	TRBJ1-3	few	TRBV7-2	TGTGCCAGCAGTTTAAACCCGGGAAACACCATATATTTT	CASSLNPGNTIYF
TRBD1	TRBJ2-7	.	TRBV7-2	TGTGCCAGCAGCGTAAGGACAGGGGGCAGGTACGAGCAGTACTTC	CASSVRTGGRYEQYF
.	TRBJ1-2	.	TRBV10-2	TGCGCCAGCAGTGAGTCCGGCGGAAAAGCACGGGACACCTTC	CASSESGGKARDTF
TRBD1	TRBJ2-3	once	TRBV7-9	TGTGCCAGCAGCCAGAGGACAGGGAGCACAGATACGCAGTATTTT	CASSQRTGSTDTQYF
.	TRBJ2-7	.	TRBV6-6	TGTGCCAGCAGTTGGAACGGCGTAAGCTCCTACGAGCAGTACTTC	CASSWNGVSSYEQYF
.	TRBJ2-7	few	TRBV7-8	TGTGCCAGCAGCTTAGGGCCGGGGAGGTCCTACGAGCAGTACTTC	CASSLGPGRSYEQYF
TRBD1	TRBJ2-5	.	TRBV9	TGTGCCAGCAGCGTAGACCAGGGGGCACAAGAGACCCAGTACTTC	CASSVDQGAQETQYF
.	TRBJ2-3	.	TRBV7-3	TGTGCCAGCAGCTTAGGAGGCCACACAGATACGCAGTATTTT	CASSLGGHTDTQYF
TRBD2	TRBJ2-4	.	TRBV13	TGTGCCAGCAGCTTAGCGGGGGGGCGAGTTGACAAAAACATTCAGTACTTC	CASSLAGGRVDKNIQYF
.	TRBJ2-7	few	TRBV18	TGTGCCAGCTCACCTCCAACAGGGTACGAGCAGTACTTC	CASSPPTGYEQYF
.	TRBJ2-5	.	TRBV13	TGTGCCAGCAGCTTAGGCGGCAGGGGGAGGCAAGAGACCCAGTACTTC	CASSLGGRGRQETQYF
.	TRBJ2-3	once	TRBV19	TGTGCCAGTAGTATCCCATGGAGTAGCACAGATACGCAGTATTTT	CASSIPWSSTDTQYF
TRBD1	TRBJ2-3	.	TRBV7-3	TGTGCCAGCAGCATCACCGGACAGGAACCGCAGTATTTT	CASSITGQEPQYF
.	TRBJ1-3	.	TRBV21-1	TGTGCCAGCAGTGGACAGGGTTCGTTCTCTGGAAACACCATATATTTT	CASSGQGSFSGNTIYF
.	TRBJ2-7	.	TRBV11-2	TGTGCCAGCAGCTTGAGATACCCCGGCGAGCAGTACTTC	CASSLRYPGEQYF
TRBD1	TRBJ1-1	.	TRBV2	TGTGCCAGCACCCCCGGGACAGCGAACACTGAAGCTTTCTTT	CASTPGTANTEAFF
.	TRBJ2-7	.	TRBV4-3	TGCGCCAGCAGCCAAGGGGTTCCCGCCCTCGAGCAGTACTTC	CASSQGVPALEQYF
.	TRBJ2-1	.	TRBV30	TGTGCCTGGAGTGGGCTAGTTCAGTTCTTC	CAWSGLVQFF
.	TRBJ1-1	.	TRBV27	TGTGCCAGCAGTCCAGGTGGCAGCTCGAAGAAAGCTTTCTTT	CASSPGGSSKKAFF
TRBD1	TRBJ1-1	.	TRBV5-1	TGCGCCAGCAGCTTGCGGACAGGCAGCATGAACACTGAAGCTTTCTTT	CASSLRTGSMNTEAFF
.	TRBJ2-5	.	TRBV6-7	TGTGCCAGCAGTTACTCCTGGGGGAATGAGACCCAGTACTTC	CASSYSWGNETQYF
.	TRBJ1-5	.	TRBV27	TGTGCCAGCAGTTTATATTCCATCCGGGCAGCGGGGCATAATCAGCCCCAGCATTTT	CASSLYSIRAAGHNQPQHF
.	TRBJ1-2	.	TRBV19	TGTGCCAGTAGTGGCCAGCAGTCTAACTATGGCTACACCTTC	CASSGQQSNYGYTF
TRBD1	TRBJ2-3	.	TRBV10-3	TGTGCCATCAGTGGGACAGGGTCAGATACGCAGTATTTT	CAISGTGSDTQYF
TRBD1	TRBJ1-2	.	TRBV10-3	TGTGCCATCACCCGGACAGGGCCGAACTATGGCTACACCTTC	CAITRTGPNYGYTF
.	TRBJ1-5	.	TRBV28	TGTGCCAGCAGTTGGGGCAATCAGCCCCAGCATTTT	CASSWGNQPQHF
.	TRBJ1-2	.	TRBV7-9	TGTGCCAGCAGCACATTTACTCGAGGGAACTATGGCTACACCTTC	CASSTFTRGNYGYTF
TRBD2	TRBJ2-3	.	TRBV5-1	TGCGCCAGCAGCTTCTTAGCGGGGACGACAGATACGCAGTATTTT	CASSFLAGTTDTQYF
.	TRBJ2-5	once	TRBV20-1	TGCAGTGCTAGAGATAAGGAGACCCAGTACTTC	CSARDKETQYF
TRBD1	TRBJ2-7	.	TRBV2	TGTGCCAGCAGTGAACTACGGACAGGGGGTATCAACGAGCAGTACTTC	CASSELRTGGINEQYF
TRBD1	TRBJ2-7	.	TRBV28	TGTGCCAGCAGTTATACGGACAGGGGGTACGAGCAGTACTTC	CASSYTDRGYEQYF
.	TRBJ2-1	.	TRBV7-3	TGTGCCAGCAGCCTCTTTGGAAGGGCCTACAATGAGCAGTTCTTC	CASSLFGRAYNEQFF
.	TRBJ2-7	.	TRBV4-3	TGCGCCAGCAGCCAAGAGTTTCCGGCTTCCTACGAGCAGTACTTC	CASSQEFPASYEQYF
.	TRBJ2-3	.	TRBV6-4	TGTGCCAGCAGTGAGGGGGGTTTAACAGATACGCAGTATTTT	CASSEGGLTDTQYF
.	TRBJ1-2	.	TRBV29-1	TGCGGGGGCACCGGGAACGGAGGTGGCTACACCTTC	CGGTGNGGGYTF
TRBD1	TRBJ2-7	.	TRBV27	TGTGCCAGCGGATACGACAGGGCCCACGAGCAGTACTTC	CASGYDRAHEQYF
TRBD1	TRBJ2-7	.	TRBV23-1	TGCGCCAGCAGTGGGAGGACAGGGGAGGAATCCGAGCAGTACTTC	CASSGRTGEESEQYF
.	TRBJ2-7	.	TRBV10-3	TGTGCCATCAGTCGTGTACAGGGTATGGGCGAGCAGTACTTC	CAISRVQGMGEQYF
.	TRBJ1-3	few	TRBV7-9	TGTGCCAGCACCCCCGGGCCTACGAGCTCTGGAAACACCATATATTTT	CASTPGPTSSGNTIYF
.	TRBJ1-6	.	TRBV5-1	TGCGCCAGCAGCTTGGTGGGTTCTGGTAATTCACCCCTCCACTTT	CASSLVGSGNSPLHF
TRBD1	TRBJ2-1	.	TRBV6-5	TGTGCCAGCATGAAGGGACAGCGTTCCTACAATGAGCAGTTCTTC	CASMKGQRSYNEQFF
TRBD1	TRBJ1-6	.	TRBV7-4	TGTGCCAGCAGCTTAGGGGTCCGAACGGGACAGGACAGCTCCTATAATTCACCCCTCCACTTT	CASSLGVRTGQDSSYNSPLHF
.	TRBJ1-6	.	TRBV5-1	TGCGCCAGCAGCTTCCTGAGCTCCTATAATTCACCCCTCCACTTT	CASSFLSSYNSPLHF
.	TRBJ1-3	.	TRBV7-6	TGTGCCAGCAGCGCTGGGATGTTCTCTGGAAACACCATATATTTT	CASSAGMFSGNTIYF
.	TRBJ2-5	.	TRBV11-3	TGTGCCAGCAGCTTGGGGCGGTCTTTCCAAGAGACCCAGTACTTC	CASSLGRSFQETQYF
.	TRBJ2-5	.	TRBV2	TGTGCCAGCAGTGGGGGGGCAGGGAGATATGAGACCCAGTACTTC	CASSGGAGRYETQYF